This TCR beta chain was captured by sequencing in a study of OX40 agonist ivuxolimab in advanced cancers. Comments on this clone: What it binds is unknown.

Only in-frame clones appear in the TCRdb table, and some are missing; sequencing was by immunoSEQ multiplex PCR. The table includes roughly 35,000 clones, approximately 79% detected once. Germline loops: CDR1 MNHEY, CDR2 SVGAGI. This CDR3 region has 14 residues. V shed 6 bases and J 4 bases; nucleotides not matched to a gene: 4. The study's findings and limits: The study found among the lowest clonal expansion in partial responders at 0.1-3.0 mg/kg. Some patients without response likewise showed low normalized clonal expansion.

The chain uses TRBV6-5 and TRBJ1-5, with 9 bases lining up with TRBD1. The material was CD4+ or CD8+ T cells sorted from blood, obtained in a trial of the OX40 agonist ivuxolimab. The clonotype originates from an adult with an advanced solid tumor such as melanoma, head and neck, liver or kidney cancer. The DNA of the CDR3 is TGTGCCAGCAGAGGGACAGGGTTGAATCAGCCCCAGCATTTT. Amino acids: CASRGTGLNQPQHF.